This T cell receptor (beta chain) comes out of a study of blood T cells in healthy people across ages. This clonotype was recorded a few times. The antigen is undetermined. General observations from the study: Relative to aged donors, long-lived donors carried more naive CD4+ cells and displayed higher diversity.

Per sample, extraction of total RNA gave at least 5.5 micrograms in every case. J lost 3 bases, V lost 5 bases, and 7 bases had no gene match. The CDR3 totals 15 residues. Germline V gene data show CDR1 as SGHTA and CDR2 as FQGNSA. The use of a sample-barcoded 5' primer and a J-beta primer mix characterized a second PCR of 7 to 11 cycles. Each of the samples gave a minimum of 2.5 million paired-end reads that contained CDR3. A single record per CDR3 protein comes from TCRdb applying MiXCR to the 5' RACE reads. Of around 970,000 distinct CDR3 sequences in the sample, roughly 50% were seen once. The sample was blood. V gene TRBV7-2 combines with J gene TRBJ2-7, with 10 bases aligning to TRBD2. The sequence came from an older woman in good health. As DNA, the CDR3 is TGTGCCAGCAGCACGGGACTAGCGTCCAACTACGAGCAGTACTTC. Protein sequence: CASSTGLASNYEQYF. Filled out from reference TRBV7-2 and TRBJ2-7, the complete variable domain reads GAGVSQSPSNKVTEKGKDVELRCDPISGHTALYWYRQSLGQGLEFLIYFQGNSAPDKSGLPSDRFSAERTGGSVSTLTIQRTQQEDSAVYLCASSTGLASNYEQYFGPGTRLTVT.